This entry lists 28 T cell receptor beta chains sequenced from one sample in a study of regulatory T cells in long-lasting Graves disease. Through Arm-PCR of CDR3 regions and iRepertoire HTBI primers, TCR beta libraries were built. TCRdb re-called the multiplex PCR reads with MiXCR, one entry per CDR3 protein. Of 550,000 to 600,000 distinct CDR3 sequences listed, approximately 16% are singletons. The sample's time point: newly diagnosed GD, antithyroid drugs for less than 3 months. Researchers made the TCR library from RNA that was extracted from PBMCs. This sample also belongs to another study, concerning T cells in Graves' hyperthyroidism and ophthalmopathy.

The source was peripheral blood mononuclear cells (PBMCs), collected at new diagnosis, from a patient treated with antithyroid drugs. The receptors here all came from a man between 18 and 29 years old with Graves disease.

V usage is TRBV11-2 and J usage is TRBJ2-7, with 8 bases lining up with TRBD2. Per germline, CDR1 SGHAT and CDR2 FQNNGV. V lost 5 bases, J lost 9 bases, and 6 bases stayed unmatched. The CDR3 is 12 residues long. The CDR3 spells CASSPGLVVQYF. Here the CDR3 DNA reads TGTGCCAGCAGCCCGGGACTAGTCGTGCAGTACTTC.

The DNA for the CDR3 is TGTGCCAGTACGAGGGGACTAGCATTTACCGGGGAGCTGTTTTTT. Its translation: CASTRGLAFTGELFF. V gene TRBV19 combines with J gene TRBJ2-2; 9 bases line up with TRBD2. V lost 7 bases to trimming and J lost 5 bases; unmatched junction nucleotides: 8. Germline V CDR1 and CDR2: LNHDA, SQIVND (reference sequence). The length of the CDR3 is 15 residues.

This clonotype turned up a few times. The V gene is TRBV10-3, the J gene TRBJ2-2, with D possibly being TRBD1 or TRBD2 (6 bases each). Germline V gene lookup returns CDR1 ENHRY and CDR2 SYGVKD. Deletions cut 6 bases from V and 4 bases from J, with 15 bases between. The CDR3 covers 15 residues. DNA for the CDR3: TGTGCCATCAGGGGGGCGGGAATAGTCACCGGGGAGCTGTTTTTT. As protein: CAIRGAGIVTGELFF.

Here the CDR3 reads CASSWRTGQGYTF. The CDR3 coding sequence is TGTGCCAGCAGTTGGAGGACAGGGCAGGGCTACACCTTC. The J gene is TRBJ1-2, the V gene TRBV6-5; 8 positions match TRBD1. This CDR3 has 13 residues. In germline, CDR1 is MNHEY, CDR2 SVGAGI. The ends lost 4 bases at V and 8 bases at J; junction bases unmatched: 6.

This clonotype was seen ten or more times. This chain uses TRBV6-1 with TRBJ2-7; the D is unclear. Germline assignment: CDR1 MNHNS and CDR2 SASEGT. CDR3 length: 14 amino acids. Trimming pared 5 bases from V and 1 base from J, leaving 12 bases between. CDR3 DNA: TGTGCCAGCAGTCAAAGGGCTCTTTCCTACGAGCAGTACTTC. It yields the protein CASSQRALSYEQYF.

This clonotype was seen repeatedly, ten times or more. The chain carries TRBV3-1 and TRBJ2-4; a possible D gene is TRBD2 (6 bases). CDR1 is LGHDT and CDR2 is YNNKEL in the germline V gene (reference sequence). Trimming shortened V by 3 bases and J by 0 bases, and 12 bases separated the two germline ends. The CDR3 has 16 amino acids. This chain's CDR3 is CASSHERERAKNIQYF. The CDR3 DNA is TGTGCCAGCAGCCATGAACGGGAGAGAGCCAAAAACATTCAGTACTTC.

This clonotype was detected many times. The rearrangement links TRBV2 to TRBJ2-7; possibly TRBD2 for D (6 bases). The CDR3 has 14 residues. Germline assignment: CDR1 SNHLY and CDR2 FYNNEI. V lost 8 bases and J 6 bases, leaving 20 bases between the germline ends. The CDR3 here is CASQRESGEGEQYF. The CDR3 DNA reads as TGTGCCAGCCAACGGGAGTCTGGGGAAGGCGAGCAGTACTTC.

Concerning this clonotype: The final CDR3 position lacks the conserved phenylalanine or tryptophan, pointing to a likely read error. V and J are TRBV27 and TRBJ1-1, with 9 nucleotides matching TRBD1. Germline V gene data show CDR1 as MNHEY and CDR2 as SMNVEV (reference sequence). There are 14 residues in the CDR3. Losses at the gene ends were 6 bases for V and 1 base for J; bases not matched to a gene: 3. As DNA, the CDR3 is TGTGCCAGCAGGACGACAGGGGGGAACACTGAAGCTTTCCTT. Translating it yields CASRTTGGNTEAFL.

The chain joins TRBV7-9 to TRBJ2-7; D is uncertain. CDR1 and CDR2 from the germline V gene are SEHNR and FQNEAQ (reference sequence). This CDR3 is 13 amino acids long. With 8 bases removed from V and 4 bases from J, the gap between germline ends came to 15 bases. For the CDR3, the DNA is TGTGCCAGCGCCCGAGGACCTCAGTACGAGCAGTACTTC. As protein: CASARGPQYEQYF.

The chain has TRBV28 and TRBJ1-2; a weak D match, TRBD1 (5 bases). V was clipped by 0 bases and J by 4 bases, with 15 bases between them. This CDR3 has 16 amino acids. Germline values: CDR1 MDHEN, CDR2 SYDVKM. CDR3 residues: CASSLWRAREPYGYTF. The CDR3 bases are TGTGCCAGCAGTTTATGGAGGGCCAGGGAGCCCTATGGCTACACCTTC.

The CDR3 nucleotides are TGTGCCAGTACGGGAGAGGGGCAGAGAGAGTGGAATACGCAGTATTTT. This gives the protein CASTGEGQREWNTQYF. The chain employs TRBV19 and TRBJ2-3; D is perhaps TRBD2 (6 bases). The length of the CDR3 is 16 residues. Per the germline V gene, CDR1 is LNHDA and CDR2 is SQIVND (reference sequence). Trimming removed 7 bases at V and 7 bases at J, with 24 bases between.

V gene TRBV19 combines with J gene TRBJ1-2, with TRBD1 identical over 9 bases. The CDR3 is 14 amino acids. CDR1 and CDR2 from the germline V gene are LNHDA and SQIVND (reference sequence). V dropped 6 bases and J dropped 4; count of bases not matched to a gene: 6. The CDR3 region has the DNA TGTGCCAGTAGCAACAGGGGGCGCAGCTATGGCTACACCTTC. Its protein is CASSNRGRSYGYTF.

This clonotype was seen many times. This chain links TRBV27 with TRBJ2-1, with D tentatively TRBD1 (6 bases). V was trimmed by 6 bases and J by 4 bases, leaving 10 bases between them. Germline V gene data show CDR1 as MNHEY and CDR2 as SMNVEV (reference sequence). The CDR3 sequence is 13 residues long. CDR3 sequence reads: CASSSTGYNEQFF. The DNA of the CDR3 is TGTGCCAGCAGCTCGACAGGTTACAATGAGCAGTTCTTC.

This chain connects TRBV5-1 to TRBJ2-1; a weak D match, TRBD1 (5 bases). CDR3 length equals 15 residues. V lost 6 bases to trimming and J lost 0 bases, with 13 bases between them. Germline V lookup: CDR1 SGHRS, CDR2 YFSETQ. CDR3 nucleotide sequence: TGCGCCAGCAAGGGGCTCCCGAACTCCTACAATGAGCAGTTCTTC. This translates into CASKGLPNSYNEQFF. The full variable domain, in which reference TRBV5-1 and TRBJ2-1 provide the parts outside the CDR3, is KAGVTQTPRYLIKTRGQQVTLSCSPISGHRSVSWYQQTPGQGLQFLFEYFSETQRNKGNFPGRFSGRQFSNSRSEMNVSTLELGDSALYLCASKGLPNSYNEQFFGPGTRLTVL.

This clonotype was observed many times. The chain couples TRBV24-1 to TRBJ1-5; D gene ambiguous. The V gene's germline CDR1 is KGHDR and CDR2 SFDVKD. The CDR3 runs to 12 residues. Trimming removed 3 bases at V and 7 bases at J, with 6 bases between. CDR3 sequence (DNA): TGTGCCACCAGTGATGGAGGACAGCCCCAGCATTTT. It encodes CATSDGGQPQHF.

This clonotype was counted at least ten times. This chain connects TRBV7-9 to TRBJ2-7, with 7 bases aligning to TRBD2. This CDR3 has 15 residues. V dropped 2 bases and J dropped 2; count of bases not matched to a gene: 6. The germline gives CDR1 SEHNR, CDR2 FQNEAQ (reference sequence). CDR3 sequence (DNA): TGTGCCAGCAGCTTAAGTAGCGGGTCCGCCTACGAGCAGTACTTC. Translated: CASSLSSGSAYEQYF. Drawing the rest from reference TRBV7-9 and TRBJ2-7, the complete variable domain is DTGVSQNPRHKITKRGQNVTFRCDPISEHNRLYWYRQTLGQGPEFLTYFQNEAQLEKSRLLSDRFSAERPKGSFSTLEIQRTEQGDSAMYLCASSLSSGSAYEQYFGPGTRLTVT.

This clonotype was counted ten times or more. The rearrangement joins TRBV20-1 to TRBJ1-5, with D uncertain. V was trimmed by 5 bases and J by 2 bases, leaving 16 bases between them. Germline CDR1 and CDR2: DFQATT and SNEGSKA (reference sequence). The CDR3 runs 15 residues. The CDR3 DNA follows: TGCAGTGCTGTCCCTCCCCGGGGAGGCAATCAGCCCCAGCATTTT. Amino acid sequence: CSAVPPRGGNQPQHF.

This clonotype was counted only a few times. V and J are TRBV30 and TRBJ2-4, with 7 nucleotides matching TRBD1. This CDR3 is built from 12 residues. CDR1 is GTSNPN, CDR2 SVGIG, per germline (reference sequence). Trimming at V came to 5 bases and at J to 6 bases, leaving 4 bases not matched to a gene. Here the CDR3 DNA reads TGTGCCTGGGAGACAGGGAGAAACATTCAGTACTTC. As protein: CAWETGRNIQYF.

This clonotype occurred many times. This chain links TRBV10-2 with TRBJ2-3, with D unresolved. Germline V CDR1 and CDR2: WSHSY, SAAADI. CDR3 length: 15 amino acids. V was pared by 5 bases and J by 0 bases, with 12 bases between. CDR3 nucleotides: TGCGCCAGCAGTTCTAGGGCAGCTAGCACAGATACGCAGTATTTT. Translation: CASSSRAASTDTQYF.

The chain is built from TRBV19 and TRBJ2-7; tentatively, D is TRBD1 (6 bases). Between the trimmed V and J ends, which lost 3 bases and 3 bases, there was a span of 15 bases. CDR3 length equals 15 residues. The germline V gene has CDR1 LNHDA and CDR2 SQIVND (reference sequence). The CDR3 nucleotides are TGTGCCAGTAGTATCTGGAACAGGGCGATCTACGAGCAGTACTTC. The encoded protein is CASSIWNRAIYEQYF. The entire variable domain, with the rest obtained from reference TRBV19 and TRBJ2-7, is as follows: DGGITQSPKYLFRKEGQNVTLSCEQNLNHDAMYWYRQDPGQGLRLIYYSQIVNDFQKGDIAEGYSVSREKKESFPLTVTSAQKNPTAFYLCASSIWNRAIYEQYFGPGTRLTVT.

This clonotype was found many times. The chain links TRBV18 to TRBJ1-5, with 7 bases fitting TRBD1. The CDR3 has 16 amino acids. V trimming: 6 bases; J trimming: 1 base; junction bases outside the gene matches: 9. Germline loops: CDR1 KGHSH, CDR2 LQKENI. The CDR3 spells CASSRQGPTSNQPQHF. Written as DNA, the CDR3 is TGTGCCAGCTCCCGACAGGGACCGACGAGCAATCAGCCCCAGCATTTT.

V and J are TRBV28 and TRBJ1-4, with D unclear. In germline, CDR1 is MDHEN, CDR2 SYDVKM. This CDR3 is built from 15 residues. V lost 1 base to trimming and J lost 3 bases, with 9 bases between them. The CDR3 protein is CASSLSGNSNEKLFF. The CDR3 DNA sequence: TGTGCCAGCAGTTTATCGGGGAATTCTAATGAAAAACTGTTTTTT.

This rearrangement joins TRBV9 to TRBJ2-1; 11 bases are shared with TRBD2. The V gene's germline CDR1 is SGDLS and CDR2 YYNGEE. CDR3 length equals 16 residues. V shed 0 bases and J 2 bases; nucleotides not matched to a gene: 1. The CDR3: CASSVVSGRAYNEQFF. CDR3 in DNA: TGTGCCAGCAGCGTAGTTAGCGGGAGGGCCTACAATGAGCAGTTCTTC.

This chain links TRBV5-1 with TRBJ1-1; 9 positions match TRBD1. The trim removed 0 bases at V and 4 bases at J, leaving 7 bases unmatched. The CDR3 length is 16 residues. Germline lookup yields CDR1 SGHRS and CDR2 YFSETQ. CDR3: CASSLGTGGLGTEAFF. In DNA form, the CDR3 reads TGCGCCAGCAGCTTGGGCACAGGGGGCCTAGGCACTGAAGCTTTCTTT. The full variable domain, its missing parts supplied by reference TRBV5-1 and TRBJ1-1, is KAGVTQTPRYLIKTRGQQVTLSCSPISGHRSVSWYQQTPGQGLQFLFEYFSETQRNKGNFPGRFSGRQFSNSRSEMNVSTLELGDSALYLCASSLGTGGLGTEAFFGQGTRLTVV.

A note on this clonotype: A read error is the likely source, as a far larger clone sits one nucleotide away. A read error is likely, as this CDR3 ends without the conserved phenylalanine or tryptophan. The J gene is TRBJ1-5, the V gene TRBV6-9, with TRBD1 matching 7 bases. In germline, CDR1 is MNHGY, CDR2 SVAAGI. V lost 4 bases and J lost 4; bases outside the gene matches: 4. The CDR3 loop spans 14 amino acids. The CDR3 nucleotides read TGTGCCAGCAGTTTGACAGGGACAAATCAGCCCCAGCATTGT. This encodes CASSLTGTNQPQHC.

Points on this clonotype: Since a much larger clone is just one base distant, this may be a read error. The chain joins TRBV13 to TRBJ2-3; D possibly matches TRBD1 or TRBD2 (5 bases each). The V and J ends lost 5 bases and 4 bases respectively, with 13 bases between them. The length of the CDR3 is 14 residues. The germline V gene encodes CDR1 PRHDT and CDR2 FYEKMQ (reference sequence). Here the CDR3 reads CASSGTASADTQYF. Written as DNA, the CDR3 is TGTGCCAGCAGCGGGACGGCCAGCGCAGATACGCAGTATTTT.

This chain joins TRBV28 and TRBJ2-1; 14 nucleotides match TRBD2. This CDR3 has 18 amino acids. The V gene end was trimmed by 4 bases and the J gene end by 4 bases; junction bases not matched to a gene: 9. CDR1 is MDHEN, CDR2 SYDVKM, per germline. CDR3 nucleotide sequence: TGTGCCAGCAGTTCAATGGGACTAGCGGGAGCACGTTACAATGAGCAGTTCTTC. Translating it yields CASSSMGLAGARYNEQFF.

This clonotype was observed at least ten times. The CDR3 DNA reads as TGTGCCAGCAGCTTAGTTGGGGAGAGCTCCTACAATGAGCAGTTCTTC. Translated, it gives CASSLVGESSYNEQFF. The chain is built from TRBV11-2 and TRBJ2-1; D perhaps matches TRBD2 (5 bases). The V gene lost 1 base and the J gene lost 0 bases, with 10 bases spanning the gap. Per the germline V gene, CDR1 is SGHAT and CDR2 is FQNNGV. The CDR3 totals 16 residues.